Following are 8 T cell receptor beta chains from one sample sequenced in a study of shared T cell receptors in the human thymus. Some clones are missing from TCRdb's copy, which holds only in-frame ones; the method was immunoSEQ multiplex PCR. Of 700,000 to 750,000 clones in the sample, approximately 83% were seen once. The sample also formed part of further work on human thymus T cells.

The sample consisted of thymocytes. The origin of the receptors is a girl under three years old with a congenital heart defect.

The chain carries TRBV30 and TRBJ2-7; a weak D match, TRBD2 (6 bases). V was clipped by 0 bases and J by 4 bases, with 22 bases between them. CDR1 is GTSNPN and CDR2 is SVGIG in the germline V gene (reference sequence). The length of the CDR3 is 17 residues. CDR3: CAWSVGDSSLHPYEQYF. In DNA form, the CDR3 reads TGTGCCTGGAGTGTCGGGGACTCCTCTCTCCACCCGTACGAGCAGTACTTC.

This clone was seen only a few times. The chain joins TRBV28 to TRBJ1-1, with D maybe TRBD1 (5 bases). The V gene's germline CDR1 is MDHEN and CDR2 SYDVKM. There are 13 residues in the CDR3. Trimming left V 3 bases short and J 3 bases short, with 8 bases between. The CDR3 loop reads CASSFRADTEAFF. CDR3 coding DNA: TGTGCCAGCAGTTTCAGGGCTGACACTGAAGCTTTCTTT.

This rearrangement joins TRBV9 to TRBJ1-2; maybe TRBD1 (6 bases). Trimming pared 3 bases from V and 5 bases from J, leaving 23 bases between. The CDR3 has 17 amino acids. Looked up from germline, CDR1 is SGDLS and CDR2 is YYNGEE. In DNA, the CDR3 is TGTGCCAGCAGCGCCGATCGCCAACTAAAACAGGGTTATGGCTACACCTTC. Translating it yields CASSADRQLKQGYGYTF.

The chain carries TRBV4-2 and TRBJ1-5; D ambiguous. Germline-derived CDR1 and CDR2 are LGHNA and YNFKEQ. The V and J ends lost 1 base and 1 base respectively, with 11 bases between them. The CDR3 spans 16 residues. The CDR3 sequence is CASSQAGGPSNQPQHF. The CDR3 DNA reads as TGTGCCAGCAGCCAAGCCGGTGGGCCCAGCAATCAGCCCCAGCATTTT.

This CDR3 is CASSDRASQGNEAFF. The CDR3 DNA follows: TGTGCCAGCAGTGATCGAGCATCTCAGGGTAATGAAGCTTTCTTT. This chain links TRBV6-1 with TRBJ1-1, with D possibly TRBD1 on 5 matching bases. The CDR3 spans 15 residues. V shed 3 bases and J shed 7 bases, with 18 bases lying between them. Germline V gene lookup returns CDR1 MNHNS and CDR2 SASEGT.

This clone showed up just a few times. This chain uses TRBV10-3 with TRBJ2-2, with D perhaps TRBD1 (5 bases). This CDR3 region has 18 residues. Germline V gene data show CDR1 as ENHRY and CDR2 as SYGVKD. With 0 bases removed from V and 2 bases from J, the gap between germline ends came to 16 bases. CDR3 sequence reads: CAISESCITRTNTGELFF. The CDR3 DNA is TGTGCCATCAGTGAGTCGTGTATAACTCGGACAAACACCGGGGAGCTGTTTTTT.

V and J are TRBV6-5 and TRBJ2-5, with 7 bases fitting TRBD2. Looked up from germline, CDR1 is MNHEY and CDR2 is SVGAGI. V shed 5 bases, J shed 3 bases, and the junction held 6 bases outside the gene matches. The CDR3 loop spans 14 amino acids. The CDR3 bases are TGTGCCAGCAGTCCCCCCCGGGGGGAAGAGACCCAGTACTTC. This translates into CASSPPRGEETQYF.

CDR3 nucleotides: TGTGCCAGCAGCTTAGACAGGGTGTTTGACACTGAAGCTTTCTTT. It translates to CASSLDRVFDTEAFF. This chain links TRBV7-2 with TRBJ1-1; possible D gene TRBD1, 6 bases. The germline V gene has CDR1 SGHTA and CDR2 FQGNSA. CDR3 size: 15 residues. The V end was cut by 1 base, the J end by 3 bases, with 12 bases between.